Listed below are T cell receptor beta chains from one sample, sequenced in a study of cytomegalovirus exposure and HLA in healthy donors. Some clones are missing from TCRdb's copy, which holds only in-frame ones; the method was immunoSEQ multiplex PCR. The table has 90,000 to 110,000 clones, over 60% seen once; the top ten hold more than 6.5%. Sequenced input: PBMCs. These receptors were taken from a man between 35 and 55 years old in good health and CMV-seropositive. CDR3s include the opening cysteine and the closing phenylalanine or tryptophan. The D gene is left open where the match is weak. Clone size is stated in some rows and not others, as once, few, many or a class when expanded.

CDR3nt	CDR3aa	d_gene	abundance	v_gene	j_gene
TGTGCCGCAGGACAGGCGGGGACTGAAGCTTTCTTT	CAAGQAGTEAFF	TRBD1	NA	TRBV10-3	TRBJ1-1
TGTGCCAGCAGATTCGGGACAGGTGATGGCTACACCTTC	CASRFGTGDGYTF	TRBD1	once	TRBV2	TRBJ1-2
TGTGCCAGCAGTTTACTCGGGGGAAAAGATACGCAGTATTTT	CASSLLGGKDTQYF	NA	few	TRBV6-5	TRBJ2-3
TGTGCCAGCAGTTTTGGAGAGTATAATTCACCCCTCCACTTT	CASSFGEYNSPLHF	NA	NA	TRBV28	TRBJ1-6
TGTGCCAGCAGCCCCCGTGCGGGGGGAGATACGCAGTATTTT	CASSPRAGGDTQYF	TRBD2	NA	TRBV7-3	TRBJ2-3
TGCGCCAGCAGCCAAGATCCAGGGGTAAACACTGAAGCTTTCTTT	CASSQDPGVNTEAFF	NA	NA	TRBV4-1	TRBJ1-1
TGTGCCAGCAGCTTGGAGGGCGACGAGCAGTACTTC	CASSLEGDEQYF	NA	NA	TRBV7-2	TRBJ2-7
TGTGCCAGCAGCTTAGCTTCCGGTCAAGAGACCCAGTACTTC	CASSLASGQETQYF	NA	NA	TRBV7-9	TRBJ2-5
TGTGCCAGCCGTTCCAGGGAATCTAGCACAGATACGCAGTATTTT	CASRSRESSTDTQYF	NA	NA	TRBV18	TRBJ2-3
TGTGCCAGCACGGGACAGCTTTTGATGTCGAACACTGAAGCTTTCTTT	CASTGQLLMSNTEAFF	TRBD1	NA	TRBV28	TRBJ1-1
TGTGCCAGCAGTTCTCCGGGACAGGATTTTTCCTACGAGCAGTACTTC	CASSSPGQDFSYEQYF	TRBD1	NA	TRBV6-5	TRBJ2-7
TGTGCCAGCAGGCCTCTACGGGGGGCCGGATATGAGCAGTTCTTC	CASRPLRGAGYEQFF	NA	NA	TRBV7-6	TRBJ2-1
TGTGCCAGCAGGCCCGGGACAGGGCAGAGTGAAAAACTGTTTTTT	CASRPGTGQSEKLFF	TRBD1	NA	TRBV4-2	TRBJ1-4
TGTGCCAGCAGTTTGGGGCGGGGGGTTAACGAGCAGTACTTC	CASSLGRGVNEQYF	TRBD2	NA	TRBV27	TRBJ2-7
TGTGCCAGCGGAAAGCGGGGGGCCACAGATACGCAGTATTTT	CASGKRGATDTQYF	TRBD2	once	TRBV7-2	TRBJ2-3
TGTGCCAGCATCAACGACAGGGTTTATCAGCCCCAGCATTTT	CASINDRVYQPQHF	TRBD1	NA	TRBV28	TRBJ1-5
TGTGCCAGCTCACCAGCAGGGGCCTCCTACGAGCAGTACTTC	CASSPAGASYEQYF	NA	NA	TRBV18	TRBJ2-7
TGCGCCAGCAGCCCTCTACAGGGTGGTCTCAATGAGCAGTTCTTC	CASSPLQGGLNEQFF	NA	NA	TRBV4-1	TRBJ2-1
TGTGCCAGCAGGTGGGACAGGGACCACGAGCAGTACTTC	CASRWDRDHEQYF	TRBD1	NA	TRBV7-9	TRBJ2-7
TGTGCCAGTAGCCGGGAAGGGACAGGGGTTGAAAAACTGTTTTTT	CASSREGTGVEKLFF	TRBD1	NA	TRBV19	TRBJ1-4
TGCAGCGTTGGCCGAACAGGGGGCGCGACTTTCTTT	CSVGRTGGATFF	TRBD1	NA	TRBV29-1	TRBJ1-1
TGTGCCAGCAGCCCTGGGGCCGCACAGGGGACGAACACTGAAGCTTTCTTT	CASSPGAAQGTNTEAFF	TRBD1	NA	TRBV7-2	TRBJ1-1
TGTGCCTGGAGTTATGGCAGGGGTCTATTAAGCAGTTATCAGCCCCAGCATTTT	CAWSYGRGLLSSYQPQHF	NA	once	TRBV30	TRBJ1-5